The next 17 T cell receptor beta chains were all read from a single sample in a study of CXCR3-negative and CXCR3-positive naive CD8 T cells (dated by TCRdb to about 2019). Overall results and qualifications from the work: TRB CDR3s from CXCR3-positive naive cells showed higher hydrophobicity (lower Kidera factor 4), lower energy, and higher strength and volume indices than CXCR3-negative naive cells.

These receptors have no identified antigens. For sequencing, a NextSeq 550 was employed. The Human TCR Profiling Kit (MiLaboratory) was used to make UMI-labeled 5' RACE TRB cDNA libraries. The reads were reprocessed in TCRdb, with one entry per CDR3 protein sequence and no accompanying DNA. The table for this sample records nearly 110,000 distinct CDR3 sequences. The ten largest clones add up to more than 0.3% of the sample. The sequencing input was naive CXCR3+ CD8+ T cells from blood. This specimen's cell subset or site label, interpreted: CD45RO-CCR7+CD27+CD95- naive CD8+ T cells expressing CXCR3 (TNR3+). These receptors were obtained from a human donor in good health. Some clones in this sample may be carry-over from other donors' samples.

The CDR3 protein is CASSSTDRVYTGELFF. The chain recombines TRBV13 with TRBJ2-2; TCRdb proposes TRBD1, but this gene call is untestable without DNA. The CDR3 is 16 residues long. From germline, CDR1 is PRHDT and CDR2 FYEKMQ (reference sequence).

J is TRBJ1-3 and V is TRBV12-3 or TRBV12-4. The CDR3 length is 14 residues. The CDR3 reads CASSPSFSGNTIYF.

The chain employs TRBV28 and TRBJ2-7; TCRdb names TRBD2, which stays unverified in the absence of DNA. This CDR3 has 16 amino acids. Germline V CDR1 and CDR2: MDHEN, SYDVKM. CDR3 sequence: CASSFTTSGSSYEQYF.

The genes are TRBV7-9 and TRBJ1-2; TCRdb names TRBD1, which stays unverified in the absence of DNA. CDR3 size: 14 residues. From germline, CDR1 is SEHNR and CDR2 FQNEAQ (reference sequence). The CDR3 protein is CASKDREGARGYTF.

The rearrangement uses TRBV19 and TRBJ2-1. Germline CDR1 LNHDA, CDR2 SQIVND (reference sequence). This CDR3 comprises 14 residues. The chain's CDR3 is CASSMGYPYNEQFF.

The chain links TRBV19 to TRBJ2-1; TCRdb's D call, TRBD2, is unchecked because there is no DNA. The germline V gene encodes CDR1 LNHDA and CDR2 SQIVND (reference sequence). The CDR3 runs to 18 residues. The chain's CDR3 is CASRPEAGGLASYNEQFF.

The CDR3 loop is CSDAKAGGLTDTQYF. The gene calls are TRBV29-1 and TRBJ2-3; TCRdb lists TRBD2, though no DNA is available to test this call. The CDR3 consists of 15 residues. Germline assignment: CDR1 SQVTM and CDR2 ANQGSEA.

The V gene is TRBV28, the J gene TRBJ2-7. Germline V gene data show CDR1 as MDHEN and CDR2 as SYDVKM. CDR3 size: 14 residues. The CDR3 is CASSFADLVYEQYF.

This chain joins TRBV11-1 and TRBJ2-2; TCRdb's D call, TRBD1, is unchecked because there is no DNA. The CDR3 contains 17 residues. Germline V gives CDR1 SGHAT, CDR2 FQDESV (reference sequence). The CDR3 loop is CASSLGPGQMNTGELFF.

The rearrangement links TRBV12-3 or TRBV12-4 to TRBJ2-5; lacking DNA, the TRBD1 call made by TCRdb goes unchecked. CDR3 length: 11 residues. The CDR3 spells CASSPGESQYF.

The chain couples TRBV4-2 to TRBJ1-3. The CDR3 is 14 residues long. Germline V lookup: CDR1 LGHNA, CDR2 YNFKEQ. This CDR3 reads CASSQGPDGNTIYF.

The chain links TRBV28 to TRBJ2-7; TCRdb indicates TRBD2, and absent DNA this call remains unverified. This CDR3 region has 16 residues. Germline loops: CDR1 MDHEN, CDR2 SYDVKM. The CDR3 here is CASSERASGVLYEQYF.

The V call is TRBV25-1, the J call TRBJ2-1; TCRdb calls TRBD1, which cannot be checked without DNA. The V gene's germline CDR1 is MGHDK and CDR2 SYGVNS. This CDR3 has 13 amino acids. Here the CDR3 reads CASKGGRNNEQFF. The entire variable domain, with the rest obtained from reference TRBV25-1 and TRBJ2-1, is as follows: EADIYQTPRYLVIGTGKKITLECSQTMGHDKMYWYQQDPGMELHLIHYSYGVNSTEKGDLSSESTVSRIRTEHFPLTLESARPSHTSQYLCASKGGRNNEQFFGPGTRLTVL.

This chain connects TRBV12-3 or TRBV12-4 to TRBJ2-1; TCRdb designates TRBD2, a call that cannot be tested without DNA. The CDR3 contains 15 residues. CDR3 protein: CASSFLSGGVDEQFF.

The CDR3 region is CATGWGGAYNEQFF. This rearrangement joins TRBV14 to TRBJ2-1; the D call from TCRdb, TRBD2, cannot be confirmed without DNA. This CDR3 is 14 amino acids long. Germline-derived CDR1 and CDR2 are SGHDN and FVKESK.

This sequence joins TRBV7-3 and TRBJ2-7; as DNA is missing, the TRBD1 call by TCRdb cannot be tested. Per the germline V gene, CDR1 is SGHTA and CDR2 is FQGTGA. This CDR3 is built from 14 residues. This CDR3 reads CASSSGQGTEEQYF.

CDR3 protein: CASSGTGFGNTIYF. V gene TRBV28 combines with J gene TRBJ1-3; there is no DNA to check the TCRdb D call of TRBD1. The CDR3 contains 14 residues. From germline, CDR1 is MDHEN and CDR2 SYDVKM.